This TCR beta chain was recorded in a study of T cell responses to AZD1222 COVID-19 vaccine. The germline V gene encodes CDR1 SEHNR and CDR2 FQNEAQ (reference sequence). The CDR3 loop spans 19 amino acids. The V gene lost 3 bases and the J gene lost 4 bases, with 27 bases spanning the gap. The method was immunoSEQ multiplex PCR; TCRdb's version includes in-frame clones alone and lacks a portion of them. The sample holds 95,000 to 150,000 clones, about 92% seen once. As for this clone: Its antigen is not known.

Regarding the study as a whole: Two AZD1222 doses significantly raised spike-specific TCR breadth and depth over controls. Donors in the cohort were predominantly white British and more often female, and clonal diversity was possibly underestimated.

The rearrangement joins TRBV7-9 to TRBJ1-2; a possible D gene is TRBD1 (5 bases). The receptor comes from an adult who received the AZD1222 COVID-19 vaccine. This specimen consisted of peripheral blood, obtained 28 days after the second AZD1222 dose. The CDR3 nucleotides read TGTGCCAGCAGCTTCTTCCCCATGGGTAATGCGAGGGACCTCTATGGCTACACCTTC. Its protein is CASSFFPMGNARDLYGYTF.